Following are 13 T cell receptor beta chains from one sample sequenced in a study of vaccination effects on CD4 cells after COVID-19. Sequenced by immunoSEQ multiplex PCR; TCRdb stores in-frame clones only, minus some. The data hold about 28,000 clones, with less than 75% observed a single time. Under the ViraFEST assay, PBMC were stimulated with viral peptide pools so that antigen-specific CD4+ T cells expanded. Sequencing was performed afterwards. Subsequent to a culture period of about ten days, CD4+ T cells were isolated. It was two doses of either the BNT162b2 or mRNA-1273 vaccine that participants received. These receptors lack a known antigen. The input for sequencing was CD4+ T cells from PBMCs cultured with HCoV-NL63 spike peptides, taken after COVID-19 vaccination. The receptor set was obtained from a human donor who received a COVID-19 vaccine.

The chain carries TRBV27 and TRBJ2-5; 7 positions match TRBD1. The J segment lost 4 bases and the V segment lost 6 bases, leaving 11 bases of the junction unmatched. CDR3 length: 15 residues. Germline CDR1 and CDR2: MNHEY and SMNVEV (reference sequence). CDR3 coding DNA: TGTGCCAGCAGCCCAACAACAGGGGTAGGAGAGACCCAGTACTTC. Residues: CASSPTTGVGETQYF.

The V gene is TRBV2, the J gene TRBJ2-2; no firm D call. This CDR3 region has 13 residues. Germline V gene sequence: CDR1 SNHLY, CDR2 FYNNEI. V was trimmed by 6 bases and J by 4 bases, leaving 9 bases between them. This CDR3 is CASSRLITGELFF. In DNA form, the CDR3 reads TGTGCCAGCAGCCGTTTGATCACCGGGGAGCTGTTTTTT. Full variable domain (missing parts from reference TRBV2 and TRBJ2-2): EPEVTQTPSHQVTQMGQEVILRCVPISNHLYFYWYRQILGQKVEFLVSFYNNEISEKSEIFDDQFSVERPDGSNFTLKIRSTKLEDSAMYFCASSRLITGELFFGEGSRLTVL.

V usage is TRBV25-1 and J usage is TRBJ2-5; 11 bases fit TRBD2. The CDR3 sequence is 15 residues long. The V gene end was trimmed by 7 bases and the J gene end by 3 bases; junction bases not matched to a gene: 7. Germline assignment: CDR1 MGHDK and CDR2 SYGVNS. The CDR3 protein is CASIPGLAVEETQYF. In DNA, the CDR3 is TGTGCCAGCATCCCGGGACTAGCGGTGGAAGAGACCCAGTACTTC.

The chain is built from TRBV5-4 and TRBJ1-3; possibly TRBD1 for D (5 bases). V was trimmed by 2 bases and J by 0 bases, leaving 12 bases between them. The CDR3 covers 16 residues. Germline V gene lookup returns CDR1 SGHNT and CDR2 YYREEE (reference sequence). The CDR3 reads CASSFSGPNSGNTIYF. DNA for the CDR3: TGTGCCAGCAGCTTTTCGGGACCGAACTCTGGAAACACCATATATTTT.

The chain is built from TRBV7-9 and TRBJ1-1; D gene ambiguous. CDR1 SEHNR and CDR2 FQNEAQ come from the germline V gene (reference sequence). This CDR3 contains 14 residues. Between the trimmed V and J ends, which lost 0 bases and 0 bases, there was a span of 5 bases. The CDR3 here is CASSLALMNTEAFF. The CDR3, as DNA: TGTGCCAGCAGCTTAGCTTTGATGAACACTGAAGCTTTCTTT.

The rearrangement joins TRBV5-8 to TRBJ2-7; the D gene is possibly TRBD1 (6 bases). The V end lost 3 bases, the J end lost 3 bases, and 19 bases lay between the germline ends. CDR3 length: 16 residues. Per germline, CDR1 SGHTS and CDR2 YDEGEE. CDR3 nucleotide sequence: TGTGCCAGCAGCTACCATACCGGGACAAAGGACTACGAGCAGTACTTC. This codes for CASSYHTGTKDYEQYF.

The V gene is TRBV19, the J gene TRBJ1-1, with D perhaps matching TRBD1 (5 bases). Deletions cut 6 bases from V and 0 bases from J, with 11 bases between. The CDR3 spans 14 residues. Germline CDR1 and CDR2: LNHDA and SQIVND (reference sequence). CDR3 sequence: CASRYTGLNTEAFF. In nucleotides, the CDR3 is TGTGCCAGTAGGTACACAGGCTTGAACACTGAAGCTTTCTTT.

The gene calls are TRBV5-4 and TRBJ2-2; the D gene is possibly TRBD2 (5 bases). The V gene's germline CDR1 is SGHNT and CDR2 YYREEE (reference sequence). With 0 bases removed from V and 7 bases from J, the gap between germline ends came to 16 bases. The length of the CDR3 is 16 residues. The CDR3: CASSLELLASNGELFF. CDR3 coding DNA: TGTGCCAGCAGCTTGGAATTGCTAGCTTCGAACGGGGAGCTGTTTTTT.

This clone was seen a single time. The chain uses TRBV3-1 (or the pseudogene TRBV3-2) and TRBJ1-1, with D tentatively TRBD1 (5 bases). This CDR3 is built from 15 residues. Germline values: CDR1 LGHDT, CDR2 YNNKEL (reference sequence). Trimming took 9 bases from V and 0 from J, leaving 17 bases between them. CDR3 sequence (DNA): TGTGCCAGTTCTACTGGGGGGTTGATGAACACTGAAGCTTTCTTT. Protein product: CASSTGGLMNTEAFF.

This clone was counted between two and nine times. V and J are TRBV6-5 and TRBJ2-7, with 8 bases lining up with TRBD1. V lost 6 bases, J lost 0 bases, and 4 bases stayed unmatched. From germline, CDR1 is MNHEY and CDR2 SVGAGI. This CDR3 comprises 14 residues. The CDR3 bases are TGTGCCAGCAGCTCACAGGGGGGCTCCTACGAGCAGTACTTC. Its translation: CASSSQGGSYEQYF.

The chain combines TRBV7-8 with TRBJ1-5; the D gene is possibly TRBD1 (5 bases). In germline, CDR1 is SGHVS, CDR2 FQNEAQ. V lost 3 bases, J lost 7 bases, and 16 bases lay in between. This CDR3 has 15 amino acids. CDR3 DNA: TGTGCCAGCAGCTTTGATAGGCAGGGTGGCCAGCCCCAGCATTTT. Its translation is CASSFDRQGGQPQHF.

The chain couples TRBV5-1 to TRBJ2-3; the D call may be TRBD1 or TRBD2 (5 bases each). The V gene lost 4 bases and the J gene lost 1 base, with 10 bases spanning the gap. Germline CDR1 and CDR2: SGHRS and YFSETQ. The CDR3 spans 14 residues. This CDR3 reads CASSIGDGTDTQYF. DNA of the CDR3: TGCGCCAGCAGCATCGGGGACGGCACAGATACGCAGTATTTT. The whole variable domain, remainder taken from reference TRBV5-1 and TRBJ2-3, is KAGVTQTPRYLIKTRGQQVTLSCSPISGHRSVSWYQQTPGQGLQFLFEYFSETQRNKGNFPGRFSGRQFSNSRSEMNVSTLELGDSALYLCASSIGDGTDTQYFGPGTRLTVL.

This chain links TRBV6-5 with TRBJ2-1; 10 positions agree with TRBD2. The length of the CDR3 is 14 residues. Germline loops: CDR1 MNHEY, CDR2 SVGAGI. The ends lost 5 bases at V and 8 bases at J; junction bases unmatched: 6. The CDR3 reads CASSPSGRAHEQFF. CDR3 nucleotide sequence: TGTGCCAGCAGTCCGAGCGGGAGGGCCCATGAGCAGTTCTTC.